Following are 4 T cell receptor beta chains from one sample sequenced in a study of T cells in Graves' hyperthyroidism and ophthalmopathy. RNA transcripts were the template for amplifying TCR beta CDR3 regions. The TCR CDR3 was amplified in a first-round RT-PCR using the HTBI primer set. TCRdb ran MiXCR on the multiplex PCR reads and lists one entry per CDR3 protein. The table shows 600,000 or so distinct CDR3 sequences, with about 14% occurring only once. Specimen: blood. These receptors all come from a woman aged 45-60 years with Graves' ophthalmopathy.

This clonotype was picked up many times. The V and J genes are TRBV27 and TRBJ1-5; possible D gene TRBD1, 5 bases. The CDR3 spans 14 residues. CDR1 MNHEY and CDR2 SMNVEV come from the germline V gene (reference sequence). Trimming pared 3 bases from V and 6 bases from J, leaving 12 bases between. The CDR3, as DNA: TGTGCCAGCAGTTTGGGATGGGGCCCTCAGCCCCAGCATTTT. Translated: CASSLGWGPQPQHF.

This clonotype was found many times. The chain uses TRBV18 and TRBJ1-2; 8 bases fit TRBD1. J lost 4 bases, V lost 3 bases, and 10 bases had no gene match. This CDR3 comprises 16 residues. From germline, CDR1 is KGHSH and CDR2 LQKENI. Written as DNA, the CDR3 is TGTGCCAGCTCACCGGGACAGGCGGTTCTTGTCTATGGCTACACCTTC. Residues: CASSPGQAVLVYGYTF.

This clonotype was detected many times. The rearrangement joins TRBV20-1 to TRBJ2-7, with TRBD1 matching 8 bases. V lost 6 bases and J lost 4; bases outside the gene matches: 11. This CDR3 is 14 amino acids long. CDR1 is DFQATT and CDR2 is SNEGSKA in the germline V gene (reference sequence). CDR3 amino acids: CSAMTGVVGYEQYF. CDR3 sequence (DNA): TGCAGTGCCATGACAGGGGTCGTCGGATACGAGCAGTACTTC.

This clonotype has just a few counts. The chain employs TRBV2 and TRBJ1-1; TRBD1 agrees at 7 bases. Germline values: CDR1 SNHLY, CDR2 FYNNEI. The CDR3 consists of 16 residues. V was pared by 4 bases and J by 1 base, with 9 bases of the junction left unmatched. The CDR3, as DNA: TGTGCCAGCAGTGTTACAGGGGATAGGGAGAACACTGAAGCTTTCTTT. Translated, it gives CASSVTGDRENTEAFF.